The sample holds one count of the clone carrying this T cell receptor (beta chain). Its antigen is unknown. Amplified TCR beta CDR3 regions came from RNA transcripts. TCR CDR3 underwent first-round RT-PCR with the HTBI primer set. A single record per CDR3 protein comes from TCRdb applying MiXCR to the multiplex PCR reads. The table records roughly 300,000 distinct CDR3 sequences, around 25% of them present only once. Lactation, pregnancy, other autoimmune disease or uncontrolled infection led to exclusion of patients. Diagnostic decisions used clinical symptoms, serum thyroxine and TRAb, thyroid ultrasound and orbital computed tomography. The entry originates in a study of T cells in Graves' hyperthyroidism and ophthalmopathy. V dropped 4 bases and J dropped 4 bases, with 16 bases sitting between them. Germline loops: CDR1 SGHTA, CDR2 FQGNSA. This CDR3 region has 15 residues. Findings and limits, study-wide: Most clonotypes expanded in thyroid above 0.001 were likewise present in blood. Model predictions of ophthalmopathy came a median approximately 6 months before onset.

This chain links TRBV7-2 with TRBJ2-5, with D perhaps TRBD2 (6 bases). The source is a middle-aged man with Graves' hyperthyroidism that later progressed to Graves' ophthalmopathy. Input material: blood. DNA for the CDR3: TGTGCCAGCAGCTCGGGGGATAGCGGTCGAGAGACCCAGTACTTC. Its translation is CASSSGDSGRETQYF.